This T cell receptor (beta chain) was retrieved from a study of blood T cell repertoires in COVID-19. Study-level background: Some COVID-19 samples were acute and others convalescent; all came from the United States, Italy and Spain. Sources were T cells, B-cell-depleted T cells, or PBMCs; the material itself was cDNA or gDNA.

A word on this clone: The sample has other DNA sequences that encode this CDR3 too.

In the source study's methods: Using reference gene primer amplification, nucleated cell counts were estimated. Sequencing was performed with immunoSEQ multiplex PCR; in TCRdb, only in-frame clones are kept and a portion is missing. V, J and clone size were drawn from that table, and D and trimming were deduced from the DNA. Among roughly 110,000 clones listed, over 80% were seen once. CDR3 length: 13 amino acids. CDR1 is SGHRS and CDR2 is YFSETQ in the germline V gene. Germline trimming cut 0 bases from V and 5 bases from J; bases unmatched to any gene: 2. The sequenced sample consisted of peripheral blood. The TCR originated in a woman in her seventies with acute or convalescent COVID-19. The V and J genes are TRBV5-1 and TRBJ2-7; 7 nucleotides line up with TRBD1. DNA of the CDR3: TGCGCCAGCAGCTTGGTTCAGGGGGACGAGCAGTACTTC. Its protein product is CASSLVQGDEQYF.